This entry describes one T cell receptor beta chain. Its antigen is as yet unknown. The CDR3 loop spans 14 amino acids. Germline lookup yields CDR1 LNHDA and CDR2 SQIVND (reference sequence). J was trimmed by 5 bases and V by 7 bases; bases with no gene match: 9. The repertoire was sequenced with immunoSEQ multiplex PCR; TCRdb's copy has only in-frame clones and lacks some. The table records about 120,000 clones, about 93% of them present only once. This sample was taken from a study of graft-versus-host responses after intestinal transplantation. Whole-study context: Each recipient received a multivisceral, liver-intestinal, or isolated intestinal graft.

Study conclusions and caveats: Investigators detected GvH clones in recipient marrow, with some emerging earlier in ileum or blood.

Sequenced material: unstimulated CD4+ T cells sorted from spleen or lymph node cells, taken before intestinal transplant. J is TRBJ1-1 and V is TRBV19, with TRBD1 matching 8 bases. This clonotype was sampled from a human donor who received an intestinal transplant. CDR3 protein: CASIIGQGVTEAFF. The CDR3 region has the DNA TGTGCCAGTATCATAGGACAGGGCGTGACTGAAGCTTTCTTT.